Following are 32 T cell receptor beta chains from one sample sequenced in a study of technical replicates of blood from a few donors. The assay was immunoSEQ multiplex PCR, and TCRdb's table has in-frame clones only and misses some. This sample has about 83,000 clones, with 90% to 98% found just once. The source material was T cells isolated from PBMCs. These receptors all stem from a human donor in good health.

The genes are TRBV30 and TRBJ1-2, with D possibly being TRBD1 (6 bases). The V gene's germline CDR1 is GTSNPN and CDR2 SVGIG (reference sequence). The V gene lost 3 bases and the J gene lost 7 bases, with 21 bases spanning the gap. The CDR3 totals 15 residues. Here the CDR3 DNA reads TGTGCCTGGAGGGCCGGGGGGGGGCCATTTCGTGGCTACACCTTC. Protein product: CAWRAGGGPFRGYTF.

The chain is built from TRBV18 and TRBJ1-1; perhaps TRBD1 as D (5 bases). The CDR3 totals 14 residues. Germline-derived CDR1 and CDR2 are KGHSH and LQKENI. The V end was cut by 5 bases, the J end by 1 base, with 11 bases between. The CDR3: CASSAGLGNTEAFF. CDR3 nucleotide sequence: TGTGCCAGCTCAGCAGGGCTAGGGAACACTGAAGCTTTCTTT.

The chain combines TRBV10-1 with TRBJ2-7; a possible D gene is TRBD1 (6 bases). This CDR3 region has 13 residues. Germline CDR1 reads WNHNN; CDR2 reads SYGVQD (reference sequence). V was trimmed by 5 bases and J by 2 bases, leaving 10 bases between them. The CDR3 region has the DNA TGCGCCAGCAGTAATGGACAGACCTACGAGCAGTACTTC. As protein: CASSNGQTYEQYF.

The V and J genes are TRBV18 and TRBJ2-2, with 10 bases fitting TRBD1. The germline V gene has CDR1 KGHSH and CDR2 LQKENI. The CDR3 has 15 amino acids. V gave up 3 bases and J gave up 5 bases; unmatched junction bases: 3. CDR3 coding DNA: TGTGCCAGCTCACCGGACAGGGGGATAACCGGGGAGCTGTTTTTT. The encoded protein is CASSPDRGITGELFF.

The rearrangement uses TRBV9 and TRBJ1-2; the D gene is possibly TRBD1 (5 bases). Germline values: CDR1 SGDLS, CDR2 YYNGEE. The V end lost 4 bases, the J end lost 3 bases, and 22 bases lay between the germline ends. The CDR3 loop spans 17 amino acids. In DNA form, the CDR3 reads TGTGCCAGCAGCTTTATGGGGGGAAAGGGCGGGTACTATGGCTACACCTTC. Translating gives CASSFMGGKGGYYGYTF.

CDR3 region: CASSEGVANTIYF. CDR3 sequence (DNA): TGTGCCAGCAGTGAAGGAGTGGCAAACACCATATATTTT. J is TRBJ1-3 and V is TRBV25-1; D unresolved. Germline values: CDR1 MGHDK, CDR2 SYGVNS. V was trimmed by 2 bases and J by 6 bases, leaving 8 bases between them. The CDR3 extends over 13 amino acids.

This chain uses TRBV7-3 with TRBJ2-7, with 8 bases lining up with TRBD1. The J segment lost 2 bases and the V segment lost 4 bases, leaving 1 base of the junction unmatched. The germline V gene encodes CDR1 SGHTA and CDR2 FQGTGA. The CDR3 is made up of 13 amino acids. Here the CDR3 reads CASSWGQAYEQYF. As DNA, the CDR3 is TGTGCCAGCAGCTGGGGACAGGCCTACGAGCAGTACTTC.

The chain joins TRBV19 to TRBJ2-7, with D unresolved. The CDR3 loop spans 15 amino acids. Germline values: CDR1 LNHDA, CDR2 SQIVND (reference sequence). Trimming left V 8 bases short and J 2 bases short, with 19 bases between. CDR3 region: CASQPSAGFPYEQYF. In DNA, the CDR3 is TGTGCCAGTCAGCCGTCGGCAGGCTTCCCCTACGAGCAGTACTTC.

J is TRBJ2-7 and V is TRBV19; 8 nucleotides agree with TRBD1. With V trimmed by 6 bases and J by 4 bases, 8 bases remained unmatched. Germline V gene sequence: CDR1 LNHDA, CDR2 SQIVND (reference sequence). The CDR3 length is 14 residues. CDR3 sequence (DNA): TGTGCCAGTAGGGACAGGGAGGTCCCTTACGAGCAGTACTTC. Translation: CASRDREVPYEQYF.

The chain couples TRBV19 to TRBJ1-1, with D uncertain. The V end was cut by 3 bases, the J end by 7 bases, with 6 bases between. The CDR3 spans 11 residues. Germline lookup yields CDR1 LNHDA and CDR2 SQIVND (reference sequence). The CDR3 nucleotides read TGTGCCAGTAGTATCGGGTTTGAAGCTTTCTTT. It translates to CASSIGFEAFF.

In its sample, this clone was seen once. The rearrangement joins TRBV6-1 to TRBJ1-2; D may be TRBD1 (6 bases). CDR3 size: 12 residues. The germline V and J ends were trimmed by 5 bases and 6 bases, with 10 bases remaining between them. The V gene's germline CDR1 is MNHNS and CDR2 SASEGT. The CDR3 here is CASSRGDNGYTF. CDR3 sequence (DNA): TGTGCCAGCAGTCGGGGGGACAATGGCTACACCTTC.

The chain uses TRBV7-9 and TRBJ1-1; 11 bases agree with TRBD1. Germline assignment: CDR1 SEHNR and CDR2 FQNEAQ (reference sequence). V shed 4 bases and J 4 bases; nucleotides not matched to a gene: 5. The CDR3 extends over 15 amino acids. The CDR3: CASSSGTGGSTEAFF. The CDR3 DNA reads TGTGCCAGCAGCTCTGGGACAGGGGGTAGCACTGAAGCTTTCTTT.

CDR3 loop: CASSLAGTHQETQYF. The CDR3 bases are TGTGCCAGCAGCTTAGCCGGGACACACCAAGAGACCCAGTACTTC. The chain has TRBV11-2 and TRBJ2-5; D possibly corresponds to TRBD1 (6 bases). CDR1 is SGHAT, CDR2 FQNNGV, per germline. CDR3 size: 15 residues. V shed 1 base and J shed 0 bases, with 9 bases lying between them.

This clone was seen once. This chain links TRBV28 with TRBJ1-2; 12 bases align to TRBD1. This CDR3 comprises 16 residues. Germline V CDR1 and CDR2: MDHEN, SYDVKM. Unmatched junction bases numbered 12, after V lost 6 bases and J lost 7 bases. CDR3: CASSRNGDRGRIGYTF. For the CDR3, the DNA is TGTGCCAGCAGCCGGAATGGGGACAGGGGGCGAATTGGCTACACCTTC.

CDR3 protein: CASSGRTGVPTDTQYF. The CDR3 DNA is TGTGCCAGCAGTGGGAGGACAGGGGTCCCCACAGATACGCAGTATTTT. This chain uses TRBV6-1 with TRBJ2-3; 9 bases are shared with TRBD1. The trim removed 4 bases at V and 2 bases at J, leaving 7 bases unmatched. Per germline, CDR1 MNHNS and CDR2 SASEGT. The length of the CDR3 is 16 residues.

The gene calls are TRBV11-2 and TRBJ2-3; tentative D call: TRBD1 (5 bases). The CDR3 is 15 residues long. Trimming stripped 0 bases from V and 3 bases from J, with 10 bases between. In germline, CDR1 is SGHAT, CDR2 FQNNGV. The CDR3 region is CASSLDNGATDTQYF. The CDR3 nucleotides read TGTGCCAGCAGCTTAGATAATGGGGCGACAGATACGCAGTATTTT.

The J gene is TRBJ2-2, the V gene TRBV5-1; 7 bases fit TRBD1. The CDR3 has 13 residues. V dropped 4 bases and J dropped 4; count of bases not matched to a gene: 1. Germline assignment: CDR1 SGHRS and CDR2 YFSETQ. CDR3 protein: CASSRDSTGELFF. CDR3 in DNA: TGCGCCAGCAGCCGGGACAGCACCGGGGAGCTGTTTTTT.

A few counts support this clone. The genes are TRBV27 and TRBJ2-3; 7 bases line up with TRBD1. CDR3 length: 15 amino acids. Germline CDR1 MNHEY, CDR2 SMNVEV (reference sequence). The V gene end was trimmed by 4 bases and the J gene end by 2 bases; junction bases not matched to a gene: 6. The CDR3 is CASSWGQLNTDTQYF. The DNA for the CDR3 is TGTGCCAGCAGTTGGGGACAGCTGAACACAGATACGCAGTATTTT.

J is TRBJ1-4 and V is TRBV30, with 7 bases that match TRBD1. The length of the CDR3 is 12 residues. From germline, CDR1 is GTSNPN and CDR2 SVGIG (reference sequence). After removal of 7 bases from V and 7 bases from J, the junction contained 6 bases not matched to a gene. CDR3: CASETGPEKLFF. The CDR3 DNA reads as TGTGCCTCAGAGACAGGGCCTGAAAAACTGTTTTTT.

V and J are TRBV6-1 and TRBJ1-2, with a tentative D call TRBD1 (5 bases). This CDR3 region has 13 residues. The germline CDR1 and CDR2 sequences are MNHNS and SASEGT. V was trimmed by 5 bases and J by 4 bases, leaving 11 bases between them. The CDR3 sequence is CASSTDIPYGYTF. For the CDR3, the DNA is TGTGCCAGCAGTACGGACATCCCCTATGGCTACACCTTC.

The rearrangement joins TRBV11-3 to TRBJ2-1; 13 bases match TRBD2. J was trimmed by 6 bases and V by 5 bases; bases with no gene match: 7. Germline-derived CDR1 and CDR2 are SGHNT and YENEEA. This CDR3 has 16 residues. The CDR3 loop is CASSTGLAGVLNEQFF. CDR3 nucleotides: TGTGCCAGCAGCACCGGACTAGCGGGAGTTCTCAATGAGCAGTTCTTC. Using reference TRBV11-3 and TRBJ2-1 for the parts outside the CDR3, the full variable domain is EAGVVQSPRYKIIEKKQPVAFWCNPISGHNTLYWYLQNLGQGPELLIRYENEEAVDDSQLPKDRFSAERLKGVDSTLKIQPAELGDSAVYLCASSTGLAGVLNEQFFGPGTRLTVL.

This rearrangement joins TRBV5-6 to TRBJ1-5, with D possibly matching TRBD1 (5 bases). V lost 0 bases and J 5 bases, leaving 6 bases between the germline ends. The CDR3 has 13 residues. CDR1 SGHDT and CDR2 YYEEEE come from the germline V gene. The DNA of the CDR3 is TGTGCCAGCAGCTTGGGGGGCGATCAGCCCCAGCATTTT. Its translation is CASSLGGDQPQHF.

The chain joins TRBV9 to TRBJ2-7; 9 bases match TRBD2. Germline assignment: CDR1 SGDLS and CDR2 YYNGEE. The ends lost 0 bases at V and 2 bases at J; junction bases unmatched: 3. The CDR3 loop spans 15 amino acids. CDR3 sequence: CASSVAGTSPYEQYF. The CDR3 DNA sequence: TGTGCCAGCAGCGTAGCCGGGACTAGCCCCTACGAGCAGTACTTC.

The rearrangement uses TRBV7-3 and TRBJ2-1, with TRBD2 identical over 8 bases. V dropped 4 bases and J dropped 6; count of bases not matched to a gene: 5. This CDR3 comprises 14 residues. The germline CDR1 and CDR2 sequences are SGHTA and FQGTGA. The CDR3 loop is CASSYGGLVNEQFF. As DNA, the CDR3 is TGTGCCAGCAGCTACGGGGGACTAGTCAATGAGCAGTTCTTC.

The rearrangement links TRBV11-3 to TRBJ2-1, with 12 bases lining up with TRBD2. The germline V gene has CDR1 SGHNT and CDR2 YENEEA. CDR3 length: 17 residues. Trimming removed 3 bases from V and 6 bases from J; junction bases left unmatched: 9. This CDR3 reads CASSFLYLAGGPNEQFF. The CDR3 DNA reads TGTGCCAGCAGCTTCTTATACCTAGCGGGAGGGCCCAATGAGCAGTTCTTC.

The table lists this clone with a count of one. The rearrangement links TRBV11-3 to TRBJ1-1, with D possibly being TRBD1 (5 bases). There are 13 residues in the CDR3. The germline V gene has CDR1 SGHNT and CDR2 YENEEA. V dropped 0 bases and J dropped 4 bases, with 6 bases sitting between them. The CDR3 DNA is TGTGCCAGCAGCTTAGACAGGGCCACTGAAGCTTTCTTT. Its translation: CASSLDRATEAFF. The full variable domain, rest sourced from reference TRBV11-3 and TRBJ1-1, is EAGVVQSPRYKIIEKKQPVAFWCNPISGHNTLYWYLQNLGQGPELLIRYENEEAVDDSQLPKDRFSAERLKGVDSTLKIQPAELGDSAVYLCASSLDRATEAFFGQGTRLTVV.

V usage is TRBV21-1 and J usage is TRBJ2-1; TRBD2 was called by the table and not checked on the DNA. TRBV21-1 is labeled a pseudogene. CDR3 length: 14 amino acids. Here the CDR3 DNA reads TGTGCCAGCAGAAGCAGGGACTCCGACAATGAGCAGTTCTTC. Protein: CASRSRDSDNEQFF.

The chain recombines TRBV5-8 with TRBJ1-5, with D perhaps TRBD1 (5 bases). The germline gives CDR1 SGHTS, CDR2 YDEGEE. CDR3 length: 15 amino acids. The V gene lost 3 bases and the J gene lost 4 bases, with 14 bases spanning the gap. The CDR3 DNA sequence: TGTGCCAGCAGCTCAGGGAGGTGGGTGAATCAGCCCCAGCATTTT. This sequence encodes CASSSGRWVNQPQHF.

This clone is a singleton in its sample. The V and J genes are TRBV5-4 and TRBJ1-1, with D hard to call. CDR3 length equals 13 residues. V lost 6 bases and J lost 2, with 11 bases in between. CDR1 SGHNT and CDR2 YYREEE come from the germline V gene (reference sequence). The chain's CDR3 is CASTPPGNTEAFF. The CDR3 DNA is TGTGCCAGCACCCCCCCAGGCAACACTGAAGCTTTCTTT.

This clone was seen once. The V and J genes are TRBV18 and TRBJ2-3; D gene uncertain. Trimming took off 6 bases at V and 5 bases at J, with 3 bases between the two ends. This CDR3 is built from 10 residues. Germline V gene lookup returns CDR1 KGHSH and CDR2 LQKENI. The CDR3 nucleotides are TGTGCCAGCTCCCAAGATACGCAGTATTTT. The encoded protein is CASSQDTQYF.

The chain joins TRBV10-1 to TRBJ2-7, with 9 bases aligning to TRBD1. Losses at the gene ends were 3 bases for V and 7 bases for J; bases not matched to a gene: 4. Germline-derived CDR1 and CDR2 are WNHNN and SYGVQD (reference sequence). This CDR3 region has 13 residues. The CDR3 DNA reads as TGCGCCAGCAGTGATTCCGGGACAGGGGAGCAGTACTTC. This codes for CASSDSGTGEQYF.

This chain links TRBV9 with TRBJ2-3, with 8 positions matching TRBD1. Germline CDR1 reads SGDLS; CDR2 reads YYNGEE. Germline trimming cut 2 bases from V and 4 bases from J; bases unmatched to any gene: 3. This CDR3 comprises 14 residues. CDR3 protein: CASSVMTGADTQYF. The CDR3 bases are TGTGCCAGCAGCGTTATGACAGGGGCAGATACGCAGTATTTT.